These T cell receptor beta chains were read from a single sample in a study of OX40 agonist ivuxolimab in advanced cancers. Using immunoSEQ multiplex PCR, the repertoire was profiled, and TCRdb retains in-frame clones only, with some absent. Of 25,000 or so clones listed, roughly four fifths were seen once; the top ten hold 12%. This specimen consisted of CD4+ or CD8+ T cells sorted from blood, obtained in a trial of the OX40 agonist ivuxolimab. The receptors shown here come from an adult with an advanced solid tumor such as melanoma, head and neck, liver or kidney cancer. The CDR3 runs from the conserved cysteine through the conserved F or W. The D gene is left open where the match is weak. For some rows the clone size is stated as once, few or many, or as a class when expanded; others skip it.

cdr3_aa cdr3_nt v_call d_call j_call clone_size
CASSTGTGGHTEAFF TGTGCCAGCAGCACGGGGACAGGGGGCCACACTGAAGCTTTCTTT TRBV7-9 TRBD1 TRBJ1-1 -
CASSLFGGGLNTEAFF TGTGCCAGCAGCTTATTCGGCGGAGGGTTGAACACTGAAGCTTTCTTT TRBV7-8 - TRBJ1-1 -
CASSIAPGQGLNYEQYF TGTGCCAGTAGTATAGCCCCCGGACAGGGGTTAAACTACGAGCAGTACTTC TRBV19 TRBD1 TRBJ2-7 -
CASSPEGGSNLEQFF TGTGCCAGCAGTCCCGAGGGTGGATCCAATCTAGAGCAGTTCTTC TRBV6-5 - TRBJ2-1 -
CASNDRGIGSPEAFF TGTGCCAGTAATGACAGGGGAATCGGATCCCCTGAAGCTTTCTTT TRBV19 TRBD1 TRBJ1-1 -
CASSPGVSHQPQHF TGTGCCAGCAGCCCCGGGGTGAGTCATCAGCCCCAGCATTTT TRBV7-2 - TRBJ1-5 -
CASSAAGVLWNEQFF TGTGCCAGCAGCGCAGCGGGGGTACTGTGGAATGAGCAGTTCTTC TRBV9 TRBD2 TRBJ2-1 once
CASSTGTAETQYF TGTGCCAGCAGCACGGGGACAGCAGAGACCCAGTACTTC TRBV5-1 TRBD1 TRBJ2-5 -
CASRETVQETQYF TGCGCCAGCAGAGAGACAGTCCAAGAGACCCAGTACTTC TRBV5-1 - TRBJ2-5 few
CASSFERGVGETQYF TGTGCCAGCAGCTTCGAGCGGGGGGTGGGAGAGACCCAGTACTTC TRBV7-8 TRBD2 TRBJ2-5 -
CATSIDRGQNYGYTF TGTGCCACCAGCATTGACAGGGGGCAAAACTATGGCTACACCTTC TRBV15 TRBD1 TRBJ1-2 -
CASSLDPRPGYEQFF TGCGCCAGCAGCTTGGACCCACGGCCCGGGTATGAGCAGTTCTTC TRBV5-1 - TRBJ2-1 -
CASSWEIKRRRDTEAFF TGTGCCAGCAGTTGGGAGATAAAGCGTAGGAGGGACACTGAAGCTTTCTTT TRBV28 - TRBJ1-1 -
CASSLADRGPTKSRRNTEAFF TGTGCCAGCAGCTTAGCGGACAGGGGGCCGACAAAGTCCCGGAGGAACACTGAAGCTTTCTTT TRBV7-7 TRBD1 TRBJ1-1 -
CASSLFQGAQPQHF TGTGCCAGCAGTTTATTTCAGGGGGCCCAGCCCCAGCATTTT TRBV27 TRBD1 TRBJ1-5 few
CASSVQGYGYTF TGTGCCAGCAGCGTACAGGGTTATGGCTACACCTTC TRBV9 - TRBJ1-2 -
CAWKRGGYTF TGTGCCTGGAAGAGGGGAGGCTACACCTTC TRBV30 - TRBJ1-2 -
CASSFGGQNSPLHF TGTGCCAGCAGCTTTGGCGGTCAAAATTCACCCCTCCACTTT TRBV5-4 - TRBJ1-6 -
CAINRGTEAFF TGTGCCATCAACAGGGGCACTGAAGCTTTCTTT TRBV6-5 TRBD1 TRBJ1-1 -
CASSRTARAEAFF TGTGCCAGCAGCAGGACCGCGCGGGCTGAAGCTTTCTTT TRBV11-3 - TRBJ1-1 -
CASSQDSQGRGETQYF TGTGCCAGCAGCCAAGATTCGCAGGGGAGAGGAGAGACCCAGTACTTC TRBV4-2 - TRBJ2-5 -
CASSWGGGLNTEAFF TGCGCCAGCAGCTGGGGCGGGGGGTTGAACACTGAAGCTTTCTTT TRBV5-1 - TRBJ1-1 -
CASSSRSPANSPLHF TGTGCCAGCAGCTCCCGTAGCCCCGCTAATTCACCCCTCCACTTT TRBV25-1 - TRBJ1-6 -
CASSLIGQGAYGYTF TGTGCCAGCAGCCTCATTGGACAGGGCGCCTATGGCTACACCTTC TRBV5-6 TRBD1 TRBJ1-2 -
CASIENTGELFF TGTGCCAGCATCGAGAACACCGGGGAGCTGTTTTTT TRBV6-5 - TRBJ2-2 -
CASATGTDYGYTF TGTGCCAGCGCAACCGGGACGGACTATGGCTACACCTTC TRBV18 - TRBJ1-2 -
CASSLGTVSYNSPLHF TGCGCCAGCAGCTTGGGGACGGTCTCCTATAATTCACCCCTCCACTTT TRBV5-1 - TRBJ1-6 -
CASGGAEAVSYEQYF TGTGCCAGCGGGGGGGCGGAGGCGGTTTCCTACGAGCAGTACTTC TRBV2 - TRBJ2-7 -
CAWSIRGGYTF TGTGCCTGGAGTATTCGAGGTGGCTACACCTTC TRBV30 - TRBJ1-2 -
CASSRGRPQETQYF TGTGCCAGCAGCCGAGGACGGCCCCAGGAGACCCAGTACTTC TRBV5-6 - TRBJ2-5 once
CASSFGQFTYEQYF TGTGCCAGTAGTTTTGGACAGTTTACCTACGAGCAGTACTTC TRBV19 - TRBJ2-7 -
CASSLDRGADTQYF TGTGCCAGCAGCTTGGACAGGGGCGCAGATACGCAGTATTTT TRBV7-9 TRBD1 TRBJ2-3 -
CASSLVTYHTDTQYF TGTGCCAGCAGCTTGGTGACATACCACACAGATACGCAGTATTTT TRBV7-8 - TRBJ2-3 medium-sized
CASSIAGYQGYEQYF TGTGCCAGTAGTATCGCTGGCTACCAGGGCTACGAGCAGTACTTC TRBV19 - TRBJ2-7 -
CASSFGRQISGNTIYF TGTGCCAGCAGCTTTGGCAGGCAAATCTCTGGAAACACCATATATTTT TRBV5-6 - TRBJ1-3 -
CASSFTGVGANVLTF TGTGCCAGCAGCTTTACAGGGGTCGGGGCCAACGTCCTGACTTTC TRBV7-6 TRBD1 TRBJ2-6 -
CAYTGGTEAFF TGTGCCTATACAGGGGGCACTGAAGCTTTCTTT TRBV30 TRBD1 TRBJ1-1 -